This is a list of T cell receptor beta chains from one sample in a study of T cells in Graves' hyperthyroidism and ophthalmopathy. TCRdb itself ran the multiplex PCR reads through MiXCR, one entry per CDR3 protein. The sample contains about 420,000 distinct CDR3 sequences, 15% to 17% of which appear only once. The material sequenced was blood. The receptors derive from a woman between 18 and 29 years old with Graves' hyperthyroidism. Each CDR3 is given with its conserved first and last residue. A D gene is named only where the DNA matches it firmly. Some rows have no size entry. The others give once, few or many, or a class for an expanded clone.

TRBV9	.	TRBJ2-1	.	CASSLGASDVNEQFF	TGTGCCAGCAGCCTGGGGGCCTCGGACGTCAATGAGCAGTTCTTC
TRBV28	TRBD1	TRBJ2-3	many	CASRPSDRDLQDTQYF	TGTGCCAGCAGACCCTCGGACAGGGACCTGCAAGATACGCAGTATTTT
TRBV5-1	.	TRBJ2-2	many	CASRTAITTGELFF	TGCGCCAGCAGGACAGCCATTACCACCGGGGAGCTGTTTTTT
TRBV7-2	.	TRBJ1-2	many	CASSSTRSLHYGYTF	TGTGCCAGCAGCTCGACGCGGTCACTCCACTATGGCTACACCTTC
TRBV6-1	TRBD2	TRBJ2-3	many	CASREGPGGKDTDTQYF	TGTGCCAGCAGGGAGGGTCCGGGGGGGAAAGACACAGATACGCAGTATTTT
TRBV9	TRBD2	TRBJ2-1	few	CASSARPGTSSYNEQFF	TGTGCCAGCAGCGCACGCCCCGGGACTAGCTCCTACAATGAGCAGTTCTTC
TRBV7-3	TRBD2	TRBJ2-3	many	CASSLMGGLGGRDTDTQYF	TGTGCCAGCAGCTTAATGGGGGGACTGGGAGGGAGAGACACAGATACGCAGTATTTT
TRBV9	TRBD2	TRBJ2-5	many	CASSPRGSGDEYF	TGTGCCAGCAGCCCACGGGGTAGCGGGGACGAGTACTTC
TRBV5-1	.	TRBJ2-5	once	CASSGFLETQYF	TGTGCCAGCAGCGGGTTTTTGGAGACCCAGTACTTC
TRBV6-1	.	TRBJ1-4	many	CASNTGWGEKLFF	TGTGCCAGCAACACGGGGTGGGGTGAAAAACTGTTTTTT
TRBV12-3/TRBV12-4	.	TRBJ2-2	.	CASSLSPDYVYTGELFF	TGTGCCAGCAGTTTATCCCCGGACTACGTTTACACCGGGGAGCTGTTTTTT
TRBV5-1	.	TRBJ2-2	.	CASSFGSLNTGELFF	TGCGCCAGCAGCTTTGGCAGCCTCAACACCGGGGAGCTGTTTTTT
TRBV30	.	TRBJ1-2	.	CALNLGSNYGYTF	TGTGCCTTGAACCTCGGCAGTAACTATGGCTACACCTTC
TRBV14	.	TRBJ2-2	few	CASSQGWYPSVTGELFF	TGTGCCAGCAGCCAAGGGTGGTATCCTAGCGTGACCGGGGAGCTGTTTTTT
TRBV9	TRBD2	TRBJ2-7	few	CASSVTGTSPHEQYF	TGTGCCAGCAGCGTCACCGGGACTAGCCCCCACGAGCAGTACTTC
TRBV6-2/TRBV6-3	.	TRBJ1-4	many	CASSYSHDREKLFF	TGTGCCAGCAGTTACTCCCACGACCGCGAAAAACTGTTTTTT